What follows are 12 T cell receptor beta chains derived from one specimen sequenced in a study of blood T cell repertoires in COVID-19. Sequencing was performed with immunoSEQ multiplex PCR; in TCRdb, only in-frame clones are kept and a portion is missing. The sample carries roughly 150,000 clones, approximately 90% recorded once. The sequenced sample was peripheral blood. Receptors originate from a human donor in a cohort sampled during active COVID-19.

The chain has TRBV27 and TRBJ1-2, with D hard to call. With 3 bases removed from V and 1 base from J, the gap between germline ends came to 9 bases. This CDR3 spans 14 amino acids. CDR1 is MNHEY, CDR2 SMNVEV, per germline (reference sequence). The CDR3 protein is CASSFAGSNYGYTF. CDR3 DNA: TGTGCCAGCAGTTTTGCGGGCAGTAACTATGGCTACACCTTC.

Worth noting for this clone: Different DNA sequences within this sample yield the same CDR3. The chain combines TRBV5-1 with TRBJ2-1, with D maybe TRBD1 (7 bases). The V gene lost 0 bases and the J gene lost 9 bases, with 19 bases spanning the gap. The CDR3 consists of 16 residues. Germline CDR1 is SGHRS and CDR2 is YFSETQ. CDR3 loop: CASSLAGGGEGSEQFF. The CDR3 DNA reads TGCGCCAGCAGCTTGGCCGGAGGGGGCGAAGGCAGTGAGCAGTTCTTC.

The chain links TRBV28 to TRBJ1-5; D uncertain. Trimming pared 5 bases from V and 0 bases from J, leaving 11 bases between. CDR1 is MDHEN, CDR2 SYDVKM, per germline. The CDR3 loop spans 15 amino acids. The CDR3: CASSRGGSSNQPQHF. The CDR3 DNA sequence: TGTGCCAGCAGTCGGGGTGGGAGTAGCAATCAGCCCCAGCATTTT.

This clone was counted a single time. The chain has TRBV10-3 and TRBJ2-7, with 10 bases that match TRBD1. J was trimmed by 6 bases and V by 7 bases; bases with no gene match: 6. The CDR3 is 13 amino acids. The germline V gene has CDR1 ENHRY and CDR2 SYGVKD. CDR3: CAIKGGQGSEQYF. As DNA, the CDR3 is TGTGCCATCAAAGGGGGACAGGGGAGCGAGCAGTACTTC.

The chain is built from TRBV28 and TRBJ2-7, with D possibly TRBD2 on 5 matching bases. The CDR3 has 14 amino acids. V shed 5 bases and J shed 2 bases, with 13 bases lying between them. Looked up from germline, CDR1 is MDHEN and CDR2 is SYDVKM. The chain's CDR3 is CASSPHPGTYEQYF. For the CDR3, the DNA is TGTGCCAGCAGTCCCCACCCGGGGACCTACGAGCAGTACTTC.

In nucleotides, the CDR3 is TGTGCCAGCAGTTCCCGGGACAGGGGGCTTAATGAGCAGTTCTTC. It codes for CASSSRDRGLNEQFF. The V gene is TRBV6-2 or TRBV6-3, the J gene TRBJ2-1; 12 bases are a match to TRBD1. Germline CDR1 and CDR2: MNHEY and SVGEGT. With V trimmed by 4 bases and J by 7 bases, 5 bases remained unmatched. The CDR3 contains 15 residues.

This clone was counted a single time. The chain carries TRBV4-1 and TRBJ2-7, with TRBD1 identical over 9 bases. V lost 4 bases, J lost 3 bases, and 13 bases stayed unmatched. Germline values: CDR1 MGHRA, CDR2 YSYEKL. The CDR3 length is 17 residues. CDR3 sequence: CASSPTLRDRAIYEQYF. The CDR3 region has the DNA TGCGCCAGCAGCCCCACCCTCCGGGACAGGGCCATCTACGAGCAGTACTTC.

This clone was seen only a few times. The V call is TRBV10-3, the J call TRBJ1-1, with a possible D match to TRBD1 (5 bases). Germline lookup yields CDR1 ENHRY and CDR2 SYGVKD. This CDR3 comprises 13 residues. The germline V and J ends were trimmed by 4 bases and 1 base, with 7 bases remaining between them. The CDR3 loop is CAISVGGNTEAFF. DNA for the CDR3: TGTGCCATCAGTGTGGGGGGGAACACTGAAGCTTTCTTT.

This chain uses TRBV5-4 with TRBJ2-5; TRBD2 matches at 13 bases. The CDR3 consists of 18 residues. Trimming cost V 3 bases and J 1 base; bases outside gene matches: 9. Germline loops: CDR1 SGHNT, CDR2 YYREEE (reference sequence). DNA of the CDR3: TGTGCCAGCAGCTCCCGACTAGCGGGGGGCCCCCTCCAAGAGACCCAGTACTTC. It is translated as CASSSRLAGGPLQETQYF.

This clone was observed a few times. This chain connects TRBV19 to TRBJ2-4, with 10 bases identical to TRBD2. The CDR3 runs to 21 residues. Germline CDR1 and CDR2: LNHDA and SQIVND (reference sequence). Trimming at V came to 0 bases and at J to 0 bases, leaving 14 bases not matched to a gene. The CDR3 DNA sequence: TGTGCCAGTAGTATAGATCGAGCTAGCGGGGGCCTTGTGTTAGCCAAAAACATTCAGTACTTC. Encoded protein: CASSIDRASGGLVLAKNIQYF.

The chain joins TRBV10-1 to TRBJ2-7; 7 nucleotides match TRBD1. The CDR3 extends over 14 amino acids. The ends lost 4 bases at V and 0 bases at J; junction bases unmatched: 3. Per the germline V gene, CDR1 is WNHNN and CDR2 is SYGVQD (reference sequence). CDR3 bases: TGCGCCAGCAGTGGGACAGGCTTCTCCTACGAGCAGTACTTC. This sequence encodes CASSGTGFSYEQYF.

The rearrangement links TRBV2 to TRBJ1-5; 11 bases agree with TRBD1. With 6 bases clipped from V and 2 bases from J, the junction kept 6 bases outside the gene matches. Germline loops: CDR1 SNHLY, CDR2 FYNNEI. CDR3 length: 16 amino acids. CDR3 sequence: CASRTGTGGGNQPQHF. CDR3 in DNA: TGTGCCAGCAGGACCGGGACAGGGGGTGGCAATCAGCCCCAGCATTTT.